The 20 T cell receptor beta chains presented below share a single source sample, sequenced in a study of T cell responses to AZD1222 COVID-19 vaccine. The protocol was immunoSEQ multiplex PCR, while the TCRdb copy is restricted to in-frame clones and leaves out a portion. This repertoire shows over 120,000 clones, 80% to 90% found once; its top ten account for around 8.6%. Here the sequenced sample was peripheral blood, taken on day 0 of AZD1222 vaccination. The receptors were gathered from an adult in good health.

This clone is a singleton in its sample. This CDR3 is CASSVTRGETQYF. CDR3 sequence (DNA): TGTGCCAGTAGTGTTACCAGGGGAGAGACCCAGTACTTC. V gene TRBV19 combines with J gene TRBJ2-5, with D possibly being TRBD1 (6 bases). In germline, CDR1 is LNHDA, CDR2 SQIVND (reference sequence). Trimming pared 5 bases from V and 4 bases from J, leaving 11 bases between. The CDR3 loop spans 13 amino acids.

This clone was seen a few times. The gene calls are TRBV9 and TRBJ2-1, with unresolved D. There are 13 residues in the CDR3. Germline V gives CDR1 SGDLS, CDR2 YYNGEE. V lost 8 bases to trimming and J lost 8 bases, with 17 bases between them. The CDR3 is CASSRSKWDEQFF. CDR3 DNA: TGTGCCAGTTCTCGTAGCAAGTGGGATGAGCAGTTCTTC.

Here the CDR3 DNA reads TGTGCCAGCTCACCACCGGGACTAGCGGGAGTAAATGAGCAGTTCTTC. It encodes CASSPPGLAGVNEQFF. The J gene is TRBJ2-1, the V gene TRBV18; 14 bases are a match to TRBD2. The ends lost 0 bases at V and 7 bases at J; junction bases unmatched: 2. The CDR3 contains 16 residues. Germline-derived CDR1 and CDR2 are KGHSH and LQKENI.

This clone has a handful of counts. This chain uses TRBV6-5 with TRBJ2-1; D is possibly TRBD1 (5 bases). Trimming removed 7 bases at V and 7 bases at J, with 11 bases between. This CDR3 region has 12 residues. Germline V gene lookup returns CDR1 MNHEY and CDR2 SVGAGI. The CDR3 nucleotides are TGTGCCAGCACTCCCTCAGGGAATGAGCAGTTCTTC. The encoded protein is CASTPSGNEQFF.

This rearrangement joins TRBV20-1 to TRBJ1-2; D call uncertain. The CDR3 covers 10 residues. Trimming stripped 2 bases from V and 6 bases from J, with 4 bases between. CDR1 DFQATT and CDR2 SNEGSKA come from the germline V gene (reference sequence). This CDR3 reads CSARTDGYTF. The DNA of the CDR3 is TGCAGTGCTAGAACTGATGGCTACACCTTC.

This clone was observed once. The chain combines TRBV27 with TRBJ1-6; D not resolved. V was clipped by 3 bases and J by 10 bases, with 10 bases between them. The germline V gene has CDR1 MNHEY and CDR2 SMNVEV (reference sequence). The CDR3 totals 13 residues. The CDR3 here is CASSFAGNSPLHF. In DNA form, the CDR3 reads TGTGCCAGCAGTTTTGCGGGGAACTCACCCCTCCACTTT.

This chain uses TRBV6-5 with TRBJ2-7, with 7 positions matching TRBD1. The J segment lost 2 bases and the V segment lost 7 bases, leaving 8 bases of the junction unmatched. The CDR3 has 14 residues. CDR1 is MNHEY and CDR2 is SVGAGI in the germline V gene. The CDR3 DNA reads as TGTGCCAGCACTCCCGATCAGGGGGCCTACGAGCAGTACTTC. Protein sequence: CASTPDQGAYEQYF.

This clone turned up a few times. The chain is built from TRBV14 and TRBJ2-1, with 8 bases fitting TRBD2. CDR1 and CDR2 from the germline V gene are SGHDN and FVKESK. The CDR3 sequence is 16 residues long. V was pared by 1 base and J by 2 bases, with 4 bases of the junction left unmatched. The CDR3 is CASSQASGLAYNEQFF. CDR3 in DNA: TGTGCCAGCAGCCAAGCCTCGGGACTAGCCTACAATGAGCAGTTCTTC.

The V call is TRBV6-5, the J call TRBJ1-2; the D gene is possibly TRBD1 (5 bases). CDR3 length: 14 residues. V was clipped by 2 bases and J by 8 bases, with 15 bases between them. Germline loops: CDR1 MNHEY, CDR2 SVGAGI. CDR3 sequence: CASSYGTFPGGYTF. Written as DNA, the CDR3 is TGTGCCAGCAGTTACGGGACTTTTCCCGGGGGCTACACCTTC.

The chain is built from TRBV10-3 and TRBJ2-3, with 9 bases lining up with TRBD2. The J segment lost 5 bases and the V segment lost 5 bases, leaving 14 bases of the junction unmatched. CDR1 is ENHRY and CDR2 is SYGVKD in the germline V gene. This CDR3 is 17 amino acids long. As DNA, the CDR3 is TGTGCCATCAGTCGACTTGTTAGTAGCGGGGGCTTAGATACGCAGTATTTT. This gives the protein CAISRLVSSGGLDTQYF.

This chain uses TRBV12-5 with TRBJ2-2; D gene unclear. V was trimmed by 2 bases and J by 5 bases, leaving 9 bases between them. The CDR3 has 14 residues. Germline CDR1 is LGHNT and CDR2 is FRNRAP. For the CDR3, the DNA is TGTGCTAGTGGTTTGCGTATTTCAACCGGGGAGCTGTTTTTT. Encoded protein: CASGLRISTGELFF. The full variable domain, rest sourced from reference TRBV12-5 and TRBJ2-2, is DARVTQTPRHKVTEMGQEVTMRCQPILGHNTVFWYRQTMMQGLELLAYFRNRAPLDDSGMPKDRFSAEMPDATLATLKIQPSEPRDSAVYFCASGLRISTGELFFGEGSRLTVL.

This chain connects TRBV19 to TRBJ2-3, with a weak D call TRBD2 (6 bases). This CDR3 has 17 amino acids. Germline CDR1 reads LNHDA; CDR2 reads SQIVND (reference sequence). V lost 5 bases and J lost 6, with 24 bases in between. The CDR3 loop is CASSSPPGLITLDTQYF. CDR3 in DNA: TGTGCCAGTAGTTCCCCCCCGGGACTCATAACCTTGGATACGCAGTATTTT.

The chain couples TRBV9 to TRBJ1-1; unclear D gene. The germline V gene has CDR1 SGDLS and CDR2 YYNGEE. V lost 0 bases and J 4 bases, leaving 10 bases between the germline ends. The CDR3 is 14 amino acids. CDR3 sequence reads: CASSVDGSATEAFF. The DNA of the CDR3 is TGTGCCAGCAGCGTAGACGGGAGTGCCACTGAAGCTTTCTTT.

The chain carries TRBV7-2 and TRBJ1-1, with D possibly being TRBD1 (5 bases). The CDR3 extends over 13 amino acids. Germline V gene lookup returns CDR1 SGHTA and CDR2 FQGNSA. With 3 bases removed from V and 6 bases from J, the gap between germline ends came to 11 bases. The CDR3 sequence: CASSLSQGPEAFF. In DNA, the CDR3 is TGTGCCAGCAGCTTGAGTCAGGGCCCTGAAGCTTTCTTT.

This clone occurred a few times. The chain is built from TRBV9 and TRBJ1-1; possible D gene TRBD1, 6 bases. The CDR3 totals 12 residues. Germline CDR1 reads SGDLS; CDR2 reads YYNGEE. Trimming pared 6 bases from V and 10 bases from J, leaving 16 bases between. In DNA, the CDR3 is TGTGCCAGCACCCCCGGGGACATGACAGCTTTCTTT. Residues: CASTPGDMTAFF.

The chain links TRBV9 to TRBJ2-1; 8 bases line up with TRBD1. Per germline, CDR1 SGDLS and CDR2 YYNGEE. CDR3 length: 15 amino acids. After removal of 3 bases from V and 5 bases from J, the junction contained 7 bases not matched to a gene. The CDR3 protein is CASSAGQGLNNEQFF. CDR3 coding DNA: TGTGCCAGCAGCGCCGGACAGGGCCTAAACAATGAGCAGTTCTTC.

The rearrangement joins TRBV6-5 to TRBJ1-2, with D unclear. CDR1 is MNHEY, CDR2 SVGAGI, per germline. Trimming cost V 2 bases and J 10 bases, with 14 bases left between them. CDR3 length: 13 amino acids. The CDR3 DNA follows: TGTGCCAGCAGTTACACCCTAGACTCGGACTACACCTTC. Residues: CASSYTLDSDYTF.

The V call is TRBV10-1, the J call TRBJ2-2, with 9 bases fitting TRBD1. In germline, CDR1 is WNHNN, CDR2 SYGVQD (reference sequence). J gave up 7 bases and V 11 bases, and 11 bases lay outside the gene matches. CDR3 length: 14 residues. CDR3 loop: CARGGQGYVGELFF. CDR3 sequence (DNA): TGCGCCCGAGGGGGACAGGGTTATGTCGGGGAGCTGTTTTTT.

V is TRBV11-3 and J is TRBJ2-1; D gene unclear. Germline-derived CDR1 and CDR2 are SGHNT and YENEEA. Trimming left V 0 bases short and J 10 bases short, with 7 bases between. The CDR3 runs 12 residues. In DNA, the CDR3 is TGTGCCAGCAGCTTAGAATTGGGGGAGCAGTTCTTC. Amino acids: CASSLELGEQFF.

In nucleotides, the CDR3 is TGCGCCAGTTCCACGGTGACGGATAATCAGCCCCAGCATTTT. Translation: CASSTVTDNQPQHF. The gene calls are TRBV4-1 and TRBJ1-5; D gene ambiguous. The CDR3 has 14 residues. Germline lookup yields CDR1 MGHRA and CDR2 YSYEKL. Trimming took off 9 bases at V and 4 bases at J, with 16 bases between the two ends.